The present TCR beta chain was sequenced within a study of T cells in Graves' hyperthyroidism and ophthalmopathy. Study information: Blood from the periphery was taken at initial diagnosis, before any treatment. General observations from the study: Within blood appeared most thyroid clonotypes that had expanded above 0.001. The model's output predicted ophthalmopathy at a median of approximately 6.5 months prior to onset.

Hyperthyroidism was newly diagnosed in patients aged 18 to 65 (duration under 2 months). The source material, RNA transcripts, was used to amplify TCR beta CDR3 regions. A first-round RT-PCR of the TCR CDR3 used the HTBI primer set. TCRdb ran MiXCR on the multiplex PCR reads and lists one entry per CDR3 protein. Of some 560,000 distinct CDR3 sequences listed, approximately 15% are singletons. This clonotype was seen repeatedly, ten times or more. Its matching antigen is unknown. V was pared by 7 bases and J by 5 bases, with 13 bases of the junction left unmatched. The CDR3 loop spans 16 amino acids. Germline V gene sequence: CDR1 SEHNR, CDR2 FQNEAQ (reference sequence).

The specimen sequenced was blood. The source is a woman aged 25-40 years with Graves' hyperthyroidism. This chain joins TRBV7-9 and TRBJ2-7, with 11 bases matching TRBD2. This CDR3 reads CASTSAGTSGSHEQYF. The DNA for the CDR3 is TGTGCCAGCACCTCGGCCGGCACTAGCGGGAGCCACGAGCAGTACTTC.